The entry below describes one TCR beta chain. What it recognizes is unknown. V lost 8 bases, J lost 4 bases, and 13 bases lay in between. The CDR3 has 13 amino acids. Germline loops: CDR1 MNHNY, CDR2 SVGAGI (reference sequence). 5'-RACE, quantitative and with molecular barcodes, yielded the TCR beta libraries. One entry per CDR3 protein, called by TCRdb with MiXCR from the 5' RACE reads. The sample has about 250,000 distinct CDR3 sequences; 32% are singletons. These data come from a study of CD8 T cells in ankylosing spondylitis. General study points: Seemingly distinctive of ankylosing spondylitis blood was a TCR beta motif formed by eight highly homologous variants. Reports say disease-linked clones showed up significantly more in matched ankylosing spondylitis synovial fluid. Certain motif variants had earlier been reported in reactive arthritis synovial fluid and blood.

The sample comprised blood, either unsorted or a sorted T cell fraction (not recorded which). The sequence derives from a male donor with ankylosing spondylitis or in good health (not recorded which). The V and J genes are TRBV6-6 and TRBJ2-3; D tentatively reads TRBD1 or TRBD2 (6 bases each). CDR3 in amino acids: CASASRGPDTQYF. Written as DNA, the CDR3 is TGTGCCAGCGCCTCTCGGGGGCCAGATACGCAGTATTTT.